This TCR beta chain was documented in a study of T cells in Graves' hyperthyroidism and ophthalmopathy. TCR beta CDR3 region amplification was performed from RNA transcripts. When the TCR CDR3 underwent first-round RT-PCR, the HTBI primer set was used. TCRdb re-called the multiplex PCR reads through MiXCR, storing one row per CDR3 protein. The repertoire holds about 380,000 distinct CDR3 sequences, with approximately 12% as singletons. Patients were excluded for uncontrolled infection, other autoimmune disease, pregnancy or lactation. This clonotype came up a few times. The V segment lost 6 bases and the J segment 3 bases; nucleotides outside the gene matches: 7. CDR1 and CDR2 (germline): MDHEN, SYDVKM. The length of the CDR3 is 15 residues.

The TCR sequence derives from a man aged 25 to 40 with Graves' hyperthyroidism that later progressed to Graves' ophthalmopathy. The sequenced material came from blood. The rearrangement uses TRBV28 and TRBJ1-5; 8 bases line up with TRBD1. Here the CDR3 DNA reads TGTGCCAGCAGAACCGGGACAGGAATCAATCAGCCCCAGCATTTT. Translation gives CASRTGTGINQPQHF.